This entry lists 29 T cell receptor beta chains sequenced from one sample in a study of cytomegalovirus exposure and HLA in healthy donors. This PCR relied on a set of 60 Vbeta primers and 13 Jbeta primers. This table comes from immunoSEQ multiplex PCR, and its TCRdb copy is limited to in-frame clones, with some not included. This sample has 130,000 or so clones, with roughly 70% found just once. The sequencing input was PBMCs. The origin of the receptors is a woman between 40 and 55 years old in good health and CMV-seropositive.

The chain recombines TRBV5-6 with TRBJ1-5, with a possible D match to TRBD1 (6 bases). The CDR3 is made up of 14 amino acids. Between the trimmed V and J ends, which lost 2 bases and 1 base, there was a span of 7 bases. Per germline, CDR1 SGHDT and CDR2 YYEEEE. As DNA, the CDR3 is TGTGCCAGCAGCTTACAGGGAAGCAATCAGCCCCAGCATTTT. It is translated as CASSLQGSNQPQHF.

This chain links TRBV11-3 with TRBJ2-5; 13 positions match TRBD2. With 5 bases clipped from V and 3 bases from J, the junction kept 6 bases outside the gene matches. The CDR3 covers 16 residues. CDR1 is SGHNT and CDR2 is YENEEA in the germline V gene. The CDR3 here is CASSQGLAGAKETQYF. DNA of the CDR3: TGTGCCAGCAGCCAAGGACTAGCGGGAGCAAAAGAGACCCAGTACTTC. The variable domain in full, with the rest retrieved from reference TRBV11-3 and TRBJ2-5, is EAGVVQSPRYKIIEKKQPVAFWCNPISGHNTLYWYLQNLGQGPELLIRYENEEAVDDSQLPKDRFSAERLKGVDSTLKIQPAELGDSAVYLCASSQGLAGAKETQYFGPGTRLLVL.

The chain joins TRBV9 to TRBJ2-3; 7 positions match TRBD2. Germline loops: CDR1 SGDLS, CDR2 YYNGEE. V lost 4 bases and J lost 0; bases outside the gene matches: 11. CDR3 size: 17 residues. The CDR3 here is CASSSRGGRASTDTQYF. The CDR3 DNA sequence: TGTGCCAGCAGCTCCCGTGGTGGGAGGGCTAGCACAGATACGCAGTATTTT.

This clone occurred a few times. This rearrangement joins TRBV14 to TRBJ1-1; no reliable D call. The CDR3 spans 13 residues. V was trimmed by 1 base and J by 0 bases, leaving 3 bases between them. Germline V CDR1 and CDR2: SGHDN, FVKESK. DNA for the CDR3: TGTGCCAGCAGCCAAGCGTTGAACACTGAAGCTTTCTTT. It encodes CASSQALNTEAFF.

This clone was seen a handful of times. The V and J genes are TRBV11-2 and TRBJ1-2, with 7 bases matching TRBD1. V shed 10 bases and J 8 bases; nucleotides not matched to a gene: 7. CDR3 length: 11 residues. Germline V gene sequence: CDR1 SGHAT, CDR2 FQNNGV. CDR3 protein: CATKTGDGYTF. The CDR3 DNA reads as TGTGCCACAAAAACAGGGGACGGCTACACCTTC.

The table lists this clone with a few counts. V and J are TRBV19 and TRBJ2-3, with 12 bases aligning to TRBD2. The CDR3 is 17 amino acids. The germline CDR1 and CDR2 sequences are LNHDA and SQIVND (reference sequence). Trimming took 5 bases from V and 6 from J; bases not matched to a gene: 12. The CDR3, as DNA: TGTGCCAGTAGTGTCGAACCTCTAGCGGGAGGGGTGGATACGCAGTATTTT. Protein sequence: CASSVEPLAGGVDTQYF.

The rearrangement joins TRBV5-4 to TRBJ2-7; 7 bases align to TRBD1. V lost 4 bases to trimming and J lost 0 bases; unmatched junction nucleotides: 4. Germline values: CDR1 SGHNT, CDR2 YYREEE (reference sequence). CDR3 length equals 14 residues. Written as DNA, the CDR3 is TGTGCCAGCAGCCGGGACAGAAACTCCTACGAGCAGTACTTC. The encoded protein is CASSRDRNSYEQYF.

The chain is built from TRBV2 and TRBJ1-5; 7 nucleotides align to TRBD1. CDR3 length: 14 amino acids. The ends lost 5 bases at V and 7 bases at J; junction bases unmatched: 8. CDR1 is SNHLY and CDR2 is FYNNEI in the germline V gene. CDR3 DNA sequence: TGTGCCAGCAGTAGGGGGCTAGGCAGGCAGCCCCAGCATTTT. Its protein product is CASSRGLGRQPQHF.

The V gene is TRBV19, the J gene TRBJ1-1, with a possible D match to TRBD1 (5 bases). Trimming took 5 bases from V and 0 from J, leaving 13 bases between them. Germline CDR1 reads LNHDA; CDR2 reads SQIVND (reference sequence). The CDR3 contains 15 residues. CDR3 sequence: CASSPRTSMNTEAFF. In nucleotides, the CDR3 is TGTGCCAGTAGTCCAAGGACAAGCATGAACACTGAAGCTTTCTTT.

V gene TRBV5-1 combines with J gene TRBJ2-7; a weak D match, TRBD2 (5 bases). Germline V gene lookup returns CDR1 SGHRS and CDR2 YFSETQ. Trimming shortened V by 2 bases and J by 2 bases, and 11 bases separated the two germline ends. There are 14 residues in the CDR3. Here the CDR3 reads CASSLEGTTYEQYF. The CDR3, as DNA: TGCGCCAGCAGCTTAGAGGGAACCACCTACGAGCAGTACTTC.

The chain employs TRBV30 and TRBJ2-7; a possible D gene is TRBD2 (6 bases). This CDR3 has 13 residues. From germline, CDR1 is GTSNPN and CDR2 SVGIG (reference sequence). Trimming cost V 1 base and J 0 bases, with 7 bases left between them. The CDR3 bases are TGTGCCTGGAGTGGCGGGGACTCCTACGAGCAGTACTTC. Translating gives CAWSGGDSYEQYF.

This clone was counted between two and nine times. V is TRBV9 and J is TRBJ2-7; TRBD2 is a possible D gene (5 bases). The length of the CDR3 is 14 residues. Germline CDR1 SGDLS, CDR2 YYNGEE. Trimming removed 4 bases from V and 6 bases from J, with 17 bases in between. The CDR3 DNA reads as TGTGCCAGCAGCACGAGCGGTCTAGTAGGCGAGCAGTACTTC. It yields the protein CASSTSGLVGEQYF.

CDR3 DNA: TGTGCCAGCAGCGTCGATAGCCAGGGGATAGTGGAGACCCAGTACTTC. Translating it yields CASSVDSQGIVETQYF. The genes are TRBV9 and TRBJ2-5; D may be TRBD1 (6 bases). The CDR3 length is 16 residues. Trimming cost V 2 bases and J 5 bases, with 19 bases left between them. Germline V lookup: CDR1 SGDLS, CDR2 YYNGEE.

The CDR3 DNA reads TGTGCCACCGAACCGGGGGACGGATGGAGGGGCTACACCTTC. It encodes CATEPGDGWRGYTF. The V and J genes are TRBV27 and TRBJ1-2, with D possibly being TRBD1 (5 bases). The germline V and J ends were trimmed by 10 bases and 8 bases, with 23 bases remaining between them. Germline-derived CDR1 and CDR2 are MNHEY and SMNVEV (reference sequence). The CDR3 runs to 14 residues.

The chain couples TRBV6-5 to TRBJ1-1, with D possibly matching TRBD1 (6 bases). The CDR3 is made up of 13 amino acids. V dropped 4 bases and J dropped 9 bases, with 15 bases sitting between them. Germline loops: CDR1 MNHEY, CDR2 SVGAGI. The CDR3 DNA is TGTGCCAGCAGTTCCTCCAAGGGGACAAAAGCTTTCTTT. Translating it yields CASSSSKGTKAFF.

This rearrangement joins TRBV29-1 to TRBJ2-3; 11 bases line up with TRBD2. Germline loops: CDR1 SQVTM, CDR2 ANQGSEA. V was clipped by 5 bases and J by 2 bases; unmatched bases: 12. The CDR3 extends over 17 amino acids. The CDR3 sequence: CSVKTSGINRATDTQYF. The CDR3 DNA reads as TGCAGCGTTAAGACTAGCGGGATCAATCGAGCCACAGATACGCAGTATTTT.

The chain uses TRBV6-4 and TRBJ2-3, with 7 bases lining up with TRBD2. The CDR3 is 15 residues long. Germline CDR1 reads MRHNA; CDR2 reads SNTAGT. V dropped 4 bases and J dropped 3; count of bases not matched to a gene: 7. CDR3 sequence (DNA): TGTGCCAGCAGTGGTGAAGCGGGAACAACAGATACGCAGTATTTT. It codes for CASSGEAGTTDTQYF.

The J gene is TRBJ2-5, the V gene TRBV5-6; possible D gene TRBD1, 7 bases. This CDR3 comprises 14 residues. Trimming took off 0 bases at V and 9 bases at J, with 15 bases between the two ends. Germline V CDR1 and CDR2: SGHDT, YYEEEE. CDR3 loop: CASSLDRGLGAQYF. In DNA form, the CDR3 reads TGTGCCAGCAGCTTGGACAGGGGACTGGGAGCCCAGTACTTC.

In nucleotides, the CDR3 is TGTGCCAGCAGCCCCCGGGGGGGTGAGCAGTTCTTC. Its translation is CASSPRGGEQFF. The chain links TRBV6-5 to TRBJ2-1; TRBD2 matches at 8 bases. This CDR3 contains 12 residues. V lost 6 bases to trimming and J lost 9 bases; unmatched junction nucleotides: 4. Germline assignment: CDR1 MNHEY and CDR2 SVGAGI.

The rearrangement joins TRBV6-5 to TRBJ2-2, with no clear D. Trimming took off 6 bases at V and 4 bases at J, with 12 bases between the two ends. This CDR3 region has 14 residues. Germline CDR1 reads MNHEY; CDR2 reads SVGAGI. CDR3 region: CASRPSVTTGELFF. CDR3 DNA: TGTGCCAGCAGACCATCGGTTACCACCGGGGAGCTGTTTTTT.

The chain joins TRBV23-1 to TRBJ1-2, with 10 bases matching TRBD1. TRBV23-1 is flagged as an ORF with uncertain function. The CDR3 has 14 amino acids. With V trimmed by 1 base and J by 10 bases, 6 bases remained unmatched. The CDR3 DNA is TGCGCCAGCAGTCAATTAAGGGACAGGGGTGACTACACCTTC. Translated, it gives CASSQLRDRGDYTF.

This clone was detected only once. Mismatch with germline at one junction end may stem from a read error. The V call is TRBV7-9, the J call TRBJ2-4; 9 nucleotides line up with TRBD2. Germline lookup yields CDR1 SEHNR and CDR2 FQNEAQ (reference sequence). The CDR3 sequence is 12 residues long. The CDR3 DNA sequence: TGTGCCAGCAGCTTAATTAGCGGGAGTGAACACTTC. Protein product: CASSLISGSEHF. The full variable domain, in which reference TRBV7-9 and TRBJ2-4 provide the parts outside the CDR3, is DTGVSQNPRHKITKRGQNVTFRCDPISEHNRLYWYRQTLGQGPEFLTYFQNEAQLEKSRLLSDRFSAERPKGSFSTLEIQRTEQGDSAMYLCASSLISGSEHFGAGTRLSVL.

The rearrangement joins TRBV7-8 to TRBJ2-7; 7 bases align to TRBD2. The CDR3 loop spans 12 amino acids. Germline V lookup: CDR1 SGHVS, CDR2 FQNEAQ. J gave up 6 bases and V 5 bases, and 4 bases lay outside the gene matches. As DNA, the CDR3 is TGTGCCAGCAGCACGGGAGGACGCGAGCAGTACTTC. Translated, it gives CASSTGGREQYF. Supplemented by reference TRBV7-8 and TRBJ2-7, the full variable domain reads GAGVSQSPRYKVAKRGQDVALRCDPISGHVSLFWYQQALGQGPEFLTYFQNEAQLDKSGLPSDRFFAERPEGSVSTLKIQRTQQEDSAVYLCASSTGGREQYFGPGTRLTVT.

The V and J genes are TRBV6-1 and TRBJ1-2; D possibly corresponds to TRBD1 (6 bases). Germline V gene lookup returns CDR1 MNHNS and CDR2 SASEGT. V lost 6 bases and J 2 bases, leaving 10 bases between the germline ends. This CDR3 contains 13 residues. This chain's CDR3 is CASRGTPNYGYTF. The DNA for the CDR3 is TGTGCCAGCAGAGGGACACCGAACTATGGCTACACCTTC.

This chain joins TRBV7-3 and TRBJ2-6; D may be TRBD2 (5 bases). The CDR3 length is 17 residues. The germline V and J ends were trimmed by 4 bases and 0 bases, with 13 bases remaining between them. Germline V CDR1 and CDR2: SGHTA, FQGTGA. The CDR3 reads CASSYTGSLSGANVLTF. The CDR3 DNA reads TGTGCCAGCAGCTACACGGGGTCACTCTCTGGGGCCAACGTCCTGACTTTC.

V usage is TRBV18 and J usage is TRBJ1-3; TRBD1 is a possible D gene (5 bases). This CDR3 spans 14 amino acids. Between the trimmed V and J ends, which lost 6 bases and 0 bases, there was a span of 9 bases. Looked up from germline, CDR1 is KGHSH and CDR2 is LQKENI. The CDR3 loop is CASSPDSSGNTIYF. The CDR3 DNA is TGTGCCAGCTCCCCCGACAGCTCTGGAAACACCATATATTTT.

There are a few counts of this clone. The chain combines TRBV11-3 with TRBJ2-2; 7 bases line up with TRBD2. Germline V gives CDR1 SGHNT, CDR2 YENEEA. The V segment lost 4 bases and the J segment 3 bases; nucleotides outside the gene matches: 5. This CDR3 is 15 amino acids long. The CDR3: CASSSRGGHTGELFF. The CDR3 bases are TGTGCCAGCAGCTCCCGCGGGGGACACACCGGGGAGCTGTTTTTT.

This clone showed up just a few times. The rearrangement joins TRBV28 to TRBJ1-1; D may be TRBD1 (6 bases). CDR1 is MDHEN and CDR2 is SYDVKM in the germline V gene. The germline V and J ends were trimmed by 1 base and 5 bases, with 20 bases remaining between them. This CDR3 region has 17 residues. CDR3: CASSLSGRGKEGTEAFF. CDR3 in DNA: TGTGCCAGCAGTTTATCGGGCAGGGGAAAGGAAGGGACTGAAGCTTTCTTT.

CDR3 bases: TGTGCCAGCAGCATAGACAGGATAGAAAAACTGTTTTTT. Translating it yields CASSIDRIEKLFF. The V and J genes are TRBV7-9 and TRBJ1-4; D perhaps matches TRBD1 (6 bases). V lost 5 bases, J lost 8 bases, and 12 bases lay in between. The CDR3 loop spans 13 amino acids. Germline V CDR1 and CDR2: SEHNR, FQNEAQ (reference sequence).